The 7 T cell receptor beta chains below come from one sample, sequenced in a study of control samples from healthy donors and cancer patients. The repertoire was sequenced with immunoSEQ multiplex PCR; TCRdb's copy has only in-frame clones and lacks some. The data hold tens of thousands of clones, with approximately 94% observed a single time. The sample was blood. The receptor set was obtained from a woman in her twenties or thirties in good health.

The genes are TRBV7-3 and TRBJ2-5; 10 positions match TRBD2. This CDR3 region has 17 residues. Germline CDR1 and CDR2: SGHTA and FQGTGA. V trimming: 2 bases; J trimming: 1 base; junction bases outside the gene matches: 7. The CDR3 loop is CASSLGSSGGPQETQYF. CDR3 in DNA: TGTGCCAGCAGCTTAGGTTCTAGCGGGGGCCCCCAAGAGACCCAGTACTTC. The variable domain in full, with the rest retrieved from reference TRBV7-3 and TRBJ2-5, is GAGVSQTPSNKVTEKGKYVELRCDPISGHTALYWYRQSLGQGPEFLIYFQGTGAADDSGLPNDRFFAVRPEGSVSTLKIQRTERGDSAVYLCASSLGSSGGPQETQYFGPGTRLLVL.

The chain combines TRBV4-2 with TRBJ2-3; 13 bases agree with TRBD2. The length of the CDR3 is 18 residues. V trimming: 5 bases; J trimming: 5 bases; junction bases outside the gene matches: 13. Germline V lookup: CDR1 LGHNA, CDR2 YNFKEQ. The CDR3 sequence: CASSSRLAGGLAGDTQYF. DNA of the CDR3: TGTGCCAGCAGCTCTCGACTAGCGGGGGGTCTTGCGGGAGATACGCAGTATTTT.

The chain employs TRBV7-8 and TRBJ1-1; possibly TRBD1 for D (6 bases). V was pared by 1 base and J by 4 bases, with 10 bases between. Germline V gene lookup returns CDR1 SGHVS and CDR2 FQNEAQ. This CDR3 comprises 14 residues. DNA for the CDR3: TGTGCCAGCAGCTTAGACAGGGAGGGCACTGAAGCTTTCTTT. Its protein is CASSLDREGTEAFF.

This chain links TRBV25-1 with TRBJ1-1; D gene ambiguous. The length of the CDR3 is 11 residues. V lost 5 bases and J 2 bases, leaving 3 bases between the germline ends. Germline V gene data show CDR1 as MGHDK and CDR2 as SYGVNS. CDR3 sequence reads: CASSRNTEAFF. CDR3 bases: TGTGCCAGCAGTCGAAACACTGAAGCTTTCTTT.

The chain carries TRBV25-1 and TRBJ1-6; D remains unclear. Trimming took off 2 bases at V and 0 bases at J, with 5 bases between the two ends. Germline assignment: CDR1 MGHDK and CDR2 SYGVNS. This CDR3 region has 15 residues. CDR3 protein: CASSEVSSYNSPLHF. CDR3 sequence (DNA): TGTGCCAGCAGTGAAGTAAGCTCCTATAATTCACCCCTCCACTTT.

The CDR3 DNA is TGTGCCAGCAGCAAGGAGGGGGCCGGCACTGAAGCTTTCTTT. It translates to CASSKEGAGTEAFF. The rearrangement uses TRBV2 and TRBJ1-1, with 7 bases matching TRBD1. V lost 6 bases and J lost 4; bases outside the gene matches: 8. The germline V gene encodes CDR1 SNHLY and CDR2 FYNNEI. The CDR3 contains 14 residues.

V is TRBV7-9 and J is TRBJ1-1, with TRBD1 as a possible D gene (6 bases). Germline values: CDR1 SEHNR, CDR2 FQNEAQ (reference sequence). The V end was cut by 10 bases, the J end by 4 bases, with 13 bases between. The CDR3 is 12 residues long. The CDR3 bases are TGTGCCATCAGAGGGGGGGCCACTGAAGCTTTCTTT. It encodes CAIRGGATEAFF.